One sample yielded the 24 T cell receptor beta chains listed below, sequenced in a study of blood T cell repertoires in COVID-19. Assay used: immunoSEQ multiplex PCR; TCRdb lists only in-frame clones, some missing. The sample lists some 110,000 clones, roughly 80% occurring once. Sample: peripheral blood. Every receptor here comes from a woman in her seventies with acute or convalescent COVID-19.

The rearrangement links TRBV5-4 to TRBJ1-2; maybe TRBD1 (5 bases). Germline CDR1 SGHNT, CDR2 YYREEE (reference sequence). The CDR3 runs 16 residues. V was clipped by 0 bases and J by 6 bases, with 18 bases between them. The DNA for the CDR3 is TGTGCCAGCAGCTTGGGAGGAGGGGACGGCTTTAATGGCTACACCTTC. Translation gives CASSLGGGDGFNGYTF. The full variable domain, its missing parts supplied by reference TRBV5-4 and TRBJ1-2, is ETGVTQSPTHLIKTRGQQVTLRCSSQSGHNTVSWYQQALGQGPQFIFQYYREEENGRGNFPPRFSGLQFPNYSSELNVNALELDDSALYLCASSLGGGDGFNGYTFGSGTRLTVV.

This chain uses TRBV28 with TRBJ1-2, with 8 bases fitting TRBD1. CDR3 length: 16 amino acids. Trimming took 4 bases from V and 6 from J; bases not matched to a gene: 13. The V gene's germline CDR1 is MDHEN and CDR2 SYDVKM. As DNA, the CDR3 is TGTGCCAGCAGTTCCCCCGGCAGGGGGCGCGGGGATGGCTACACCTTC. Protein sequence: CASSSPGRGRGDGYTF.

The chain has TRBV5-1 and TRBJ2-2, with 8 positions matching TRBD2. Germline assignment: CDR1 SGHRS and CDR2 YFSETQ. The CDR3 has 15 amino acids. Trimming cost V 4 bases and J 2 bases; bases outside gene matches: 4. The CDR3 nucleotides read TGCGCCAGCAGCCCGGGGGGGGGCAACACCGGGGAGCTGTTTTTT. Its protein is CASSPGGGNTGELFF.

The count of this clone is one. Here the CDR3 reads CASSSRGGATEAFF. Here the CDR3 DNA reads TGTGCCAGCAGCTCCAGAGGGGGAGCCACTGAAGCTTTCTTT. The rearrangement joins TRBV11-2 to TRBJ1-1; a weak D match, TRBD1 (6 bases). CDR3 length: 14 amino acids. The V gene's germline CDR1 is SGHAT and CDR2 FQNNGV. The germline V and J ends were trimmed by 4 bases and 4 bases, with 13 bases remaining between them.

The chain uses TRBV5-5 and TRBJ1-6; 9 bases align to TRBD1. The trim removed 4 bases at V and 7 bases at J, leaving 6 bases unmatched. CDR1 SGHKS and CDR2 YYEKEE come from the germline V gene (reference sequence). The CDR3 is 15 amino acids. The CDR3 coding sequence is TGTGCCAGCAGCCTCTTCGGGACAGGGAATTCACCCCTCCACTTT. As protein: CASSLFGTGNSPLHF. Full variable domain (missing parts from reference TRBV5-5 and TRBJ1-6): DAGVTQSPTHLIKTRGQQVTLRCSPISGHKSVSWYQQVLGQGPQFIFQYYEKEERGRGNFPDRFSARQFPNYSSELNVNALLLGDSALYLCASSLFGTGNSPLHFGNGTRLTVT.

Comments on this clone: Germline is not matched at one junction end, which may reflect a read error. This chain connects TRBV6-2 or TRBV6-3 to TRBJ2-1, with a tentative D call TRBD2 (6 bases). This CDR3 region has 15 residues. CDR1 is MNHEY, CDR2 SVGEGT, per germline. The CDR3 DNA reads as TGTGCCAGCAGTTACGCCCGGGACTCCGACAATGAGCAGTTCTTC. It translates to CASSYARDSDNEQFF.

V usage is TRBV10-3 and J usage is TRBJ1-4; 8 nucleotides line up with TRBD1. The J segment lost 8 bases and the V segment lost 8 bases, leaving 10 bases of the junction unmatched. Per germline, CDR1 ENHRY and CDR2 SYGVKD. CDR3 length equals 14 residues. This CDR3 is CAIGERTGTEKLFF. DNA for the CDR3: TGTGCCATCGGGGAGCGGACAGGGACGGAAAAACTGTTTTTT.

The chain joins TRBV28 to TRBJ2-5, with D uncertain. Germline assignment: CDR1 MDHEN and CDR2 SYDVKM. Between the trimmed V and J ends, which lost 7 bases and 0 bases, there was a span of 12 bases. The CDR3 runs 14 residues. The CDR3 DNA follows: TGTGCCAGCACCACAGTCCCCAACCAAGAGACCCAGTACTTC. Its translation is CASTTVPNQETQYF.

The CDR3 DNA is TGTGCTAGTGGTTTTGAGTTCGTGGGCTCACCCCTCCACTTT. It is translated as CASGFEFVGSPLHF. The rearrangement uses TRBV12-5 and TRBJ1-6; D ambiguous. CDR1 is LGHNT, CDR2 FRNRAP, per germline. Trimming took off 3 bases at V and 10 bases at J, with 13 bases between the two ends. The CDR3 has 14 amino acids.

This clone was seen more than once but under ten times. The chain is built from TRBV19 and TRBJ1-6, with D hard to call. The germline V gene encodes CDR1 LNHDA and CDR2 SQIVND (reference sequence). V gave up 1 base and J gave up 9 bases, with 4 bases separating them. CDR3 size: 12 residues. The CDR3 protein is CASSIGSSPLHF. The DNA for the CDR3 is TGTGCCAGTAGTATAGGCAGTTCACCCCTCCACTTT.

This clone has a handful of counts. The rearrangement uses TRBV7-9 and TRBJ1-1, with 7 positions matching TRBD1. The length of the CDR3 is 15 residues. Germline CDR1 and CDR2: SEHNR and FQNEAQ (reference sequence). V trimming: 5 bases; J trimming: 0 bases; junction bases outside the gene matches: 6. Here the CDR3 DNA reads TGTGCCAGCAGCCCCCGACAGGGAATGAACACTGAAGCTTTCTTT. This encodes CASSPRQGMNTEAFF.

The genes are TRBV5-5 and TRBJ2-2; the match to TRBD1 covers 9 bases. Germline trimming cut 1 base from V and 7 bases from J; bases unmatched to any gene: 5. The germline gives CDR1 SGHKS, CDR2 YYEKEE (reference sequence). This CDR3 contains 15 residues. The CDR3 DNA is TGTGCCAGCAGCTTGCTAACAGGGGGCAACGGGGAGCTGTTTTTT. Translation gives CASSLLTGGNGELFF.

A single count supports this clone. The rearrangement links TRBV27 to TRBJ2-7; 9 bases fit TRBD1. From germline, CDR1 is MNHEY and CDR2 SMNVEV (reference sequence). Trimming removed 8 bases from V and 3 bases from J; junction bases left unmatched: 11. The CDR3 spans 15 residues. The CDR3: CASGRVGQGSYEQYF. For the CDR3, the DNA is TGTGCCAGCGGAAGGGTGGGACAGGGTAGCTACGAGCAGTACTTC.

The genes are TRBV11-3 and TRBJ1-1; 8 bases align to TRBD1. The CDR3 contains 14 residues. Germline V gene sequence: CDR1 SGHNT, CDR2 YENEEA. Trimming took 5 bases from V and 7 from J; bases not matched to a gene: 9. CDR3 nucleotide sequence: TGTGCCAGCAGCCCTGGCAGGGGGCTTGGTGAAGCTTTCTTT. Protein: CASSPGRGLGEAFF.

This clone was counted a few times. V usage is TRBV19 and J usage is TRBJ1-1; D not certain. Germline CDR1 LNHDA, CDR2 SQIVND (reference sequence). V was cut by 4 bases and J by 1 base, with 7 bases left in between. This CDR3 is 13 amino acids long. CDR3 loop: CASSTQQNTEAFF. CDR3 nucleotides: TGTGCCAGTAGTACCCAACAGAACACTGAAGCTTTCTTT.

V and J are TRBV28 and TRBJ1-5, with D perhaps matching TRBD1 (6 bases). Germline V gives CDR1 MDHEN, CDR2 SYDVKM. V lost 5 bases, J lost 0 bases, and 11 bases lay in between. This CDR3 spans 15 amino acids. CDR3 loop: CASSVTGFSNQPQHF. DNA of the CDR3: TGTGCCAGCAGTGTTACAGGGTTTAGCAATCAGCCCCAGCATTTT.

The chain combines TRBV30 with TRBJ1-1, with D uncertain. The V gene lost 4 bases and the J gene lost 2 bases, with 11 bases spanning the gap. This CDR3 contains 13 residues. The V gene's germline CDR1 is GTSNPN and CDR2 SVGIG (reference sequence). The CDR3, as DNA: TGTGCCTGGATGTTCGGGGTTAACACTGAAGCTTTCTTT. As protein: CAWMFGVNTEAFF.

Points on this clone: Other DNA sequences in the sample encode the same CDR3. The chain carries TRBV18 and TRBJ2-3; 7 bases line up with TRBD2. Losses at the gene ends were 3 bases for V and 1 base for J; bases not matched to a gene: 1. CDR1 is KGHSH and CDR2 is LQKENI in the germline V gene. The CDR3 covers 14 residues. CDR3 in DNA: TGTGCCAGCTCACCTGGGGGGGGCACAGATACGCAGTATTTT. Protein sequence: CASSPGGGTDTQYF.

The J gene is TRBJ2-4, the V gene TRBV7-2; weak D call: TRBD1 (6 bases). The germline CDR1 and CDR2 sequences are SGHTA and FQGNSA. V was trimmed by 3 bases and J by 1 base, leaving 19 bases between them. CDR3 length equals 18 residues. The CDR3 reads CASSLTQGIGLAKNIQYF. CDR3 in DNA: TGTGCCAGCAGCTTGACACAGGGAATAGGGCTGGCCAAAAACATTCAGTACTTC.

This clone was observed a single time. This sequence joins TRBV5-4 and TRBJ2-4, with 7 bases fitting TRBD2. Germline trimming cut 4 bases from V and 2 bases from J; bases unmatched to any gene: 21. There are 20 residues in the CDR3. Per germline, CDR1 SGHNT and CDR2 YYREEE (reference sequence). In DNA form, the CDR3 reads TGTGCCAGCAGCCGTAGCTATGGTTCCGCCGCGGGACTACCCAAAAACATTCAGTACTTC. Protein: CASSRSYGSAAGLPKNIQYF.

The chain has TRBV28 and TRBJ1-1; D remains ambiguous. CDR3 length: 13 residues. V was cut by 3 bases and J by 1 base, with 6 bases left in between. Germline assignment: CDR1 MDHEN and CDR2 SYDVKM. CDR3 DNA: TGTGCCAGCAGTTTCCCGTCGAACACTGAAGCTTTCTTT. It specifies CASSFPSNTEAFF. The whole variable domain, remainder taken from reference TRBV28 and TRBJ1-1, is DVKVTQSSRYLVKRTGEKVFLECVQDMDHENMFWYRQDPGLGLRLIYFSYDVKMKEKGDIPEGYSVSREKKERFSLILESASTNQTSMYLCASSFPSNTEAFFGQGTRLTVV.

The chain joins TRBV10-3 to TRBJ2-2; no definite D call. Looked up from germline, CDR1 is ENHRY and CDR2 is SYGVKD. CDR3 length: 11 residues. With 2 bases removed from V and 8 bases from J, the gap between germline ends came to 3 bases. The CDR3: CAISELGELFF. CDR3 DNA sequence: TGTGCCATCAGTGAGCTGGGGGAGCTGTTTTTT.

CDR3 sequence: CASSQDGAGQNIQYF. The CDR3 nucleotides read TGTGCCAGCAGCCAAGATGGGGCAGGGCAAAACATTCAGTACTTC. The chain has TRBV3-1 (or the pseudogene TRBV3-2) and TRBJ2-4; the D gene is possibly TRBD1 (5 bases). This CDR3 has 15 amino acids. Germline values: CDR1 LGHDT, CDR2 YNNKEL (reference sequence). V was cut by 0 bases and J by 5 bases, with 11 bases left in between.

The gene calls are TRBV30 and TRBJ2-1, with D perhaps TRBD2 (5 bases). V lost 0 bases to trimming and J lost 0 bases, with 12 bases between them. The CDR3 runs to 16 residues. CDR1 and CDR2 from the germline V gene are GTSNPN and SVGIG (reference sequence). The CDR3 coding sequence is TGTGCCTGGAGTGTACGGGGTTTGAGCTCCTACAATGAGCAGTTCTTC. It yields the protein CAWSVRGLSSYNEQFF.